This T cell receptor beta chain was retrieved from a study of cytomegalovirus exposure and HLA in healthy donors. In the study overall: For the approximately 360 genotyped donors, roughly 81% fell within the Caucasian-associated ancestry cluster. Study-wide results and limits: The study recorded 150 to 200 TCR beta chains that were cytomegalovirus-associated. What was likely a sequencing artifact was a cluster of highly shared sequence variants.

Primers included in the PCR were 60 Vbeta and 13 Jbeta primers. Assay used: immunoSEQ multiplex PCR; TCRdb lists only in-frame clones, some missing. This table holds about 190,000 clones, approximately 80% found once. The CDR3 is made up of 14 amino acids. Trimming took off 0 bases at V and 6 bases at J, with 11 bases between the two ends. From germline, CDR1 is PRHDT and CDR2 FYEKMQ (reference sequence). About this clone itself: Its target is not known.

The specimen sequenced was PBMCs. The rearrangement links TRBV13 to TRBJ1-1, with D maybe TRBD1 (5 bases). The sequence came from a boy aged 2 to 9 in good health and CMV-seronegative. CDR3 residues: CASSLGQEISEAFF. In nucleotides, the CDR3 is TGTGCCAGCAGCTTAGGACAGGAGATCTCTGAAGCTTTCTTT.